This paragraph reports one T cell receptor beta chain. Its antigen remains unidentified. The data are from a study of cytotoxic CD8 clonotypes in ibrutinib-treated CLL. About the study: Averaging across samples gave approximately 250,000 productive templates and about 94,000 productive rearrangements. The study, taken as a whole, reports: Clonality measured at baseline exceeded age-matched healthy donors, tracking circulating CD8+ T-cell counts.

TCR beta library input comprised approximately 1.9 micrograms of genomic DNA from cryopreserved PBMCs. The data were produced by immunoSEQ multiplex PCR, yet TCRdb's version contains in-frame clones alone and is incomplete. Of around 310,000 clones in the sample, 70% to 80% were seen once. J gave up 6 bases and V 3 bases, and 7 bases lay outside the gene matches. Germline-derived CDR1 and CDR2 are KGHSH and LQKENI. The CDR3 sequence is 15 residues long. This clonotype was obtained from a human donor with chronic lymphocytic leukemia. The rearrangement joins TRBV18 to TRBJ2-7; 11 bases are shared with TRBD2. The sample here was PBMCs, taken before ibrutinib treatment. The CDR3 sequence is CASSPTSGRGREQYF. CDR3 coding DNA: TGTGCCAGCTCACCTACTAGCGGGAGAGGGCGCGAGCAGTACTTC. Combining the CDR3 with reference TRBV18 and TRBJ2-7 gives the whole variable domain NAGVMQNPRHLVRRRGQEARLRCSPMKGHSHVYWYRQLPEEGLKFMVYLQKENIIDESGMPKERFSAEFPKEGPSILRIQQVVRGDSAAYFCASSPTSGRGREQYFGPGTRLTVT.